This T cell receptor beta chain was identified in a study of T cell responses to AZD1222 COVID-19 vaccine. Broader study findings: Vaccine-related CD4 TCRs covered spike, predominating at 160-218 and 743-854.

Concerning this clone: Its specificity is not known.

Some clones are missing from TCRdb's copy, which holds only in-frame ones; the method was immunoSEQ multiplex PCR. This sample has some 140,000 clones, with 90% found just once. Germline V lookup: CDR1 SGHRS, CDR2 YFSETQ. The CDR3 totals 16 residues. Trimming stripped 4 bases from V and 1 base from J, with 15 bases between. The specimen was peripheral blood, collected on day 0 of AZD1222 vaccination. This clonotype was sampled from an adult in good health. The chain carries TRBV5-1 and TRBJ2-4; TRBD2 might be the D (5 bases). CDR3 coding DNA: TGCGCCAGCAGCCCCATCGGAGGAGTCGCCAAAAACATTCAGTACTTC. Its protein product is CASSPIGGVAKNIQYF. Full variable domain (outside the CDR3, taken from reference TRBV5-1 and TRBJ2-4): KAGVTQTPRYLIKTRGQQVTLSCSPISGHRSVSWYQQTPGQGLQFLFEYFSETQRNKGNFPGRFSGRQFSNSRSEMNVSTLELGDSALYLCASSPIGGVAKNIQYFGAGTRLSVL.